The rows below give T cell receptor beta chains drawn from one sample of a study of neoadjuvant anti-PD-1 for oral cavity cancer. Assay: immunoSEQ multiplex PCR; the TCRdb copy retains only in-frame clones and omits some. The table lists some 22,000 clones, 25% to 30% of them singletons. Sequenced material: tumor tissue, taken after nivolumab (anti-PD-1) treatment. The source is a person between 40 and 85 years old with oral cavity squamous cell carcinoma. CDR3s include the opening cysteine and the closing phenylalanine or tryptophan. The order of the fields is V gene, J gene, CDR3 protein.

TRBV5-1,TRBJ1-2,CASSPGQGSYGYTF
TRBV4-2,TRBJ2-1,CASSQDRIVNEQFF
TRBV5-6,TRBJ1-2,CASTIVGQQSGYTF
TRBV6-5,TRBJ1-2,CASSYGQGLYGYTF
TRBV5-1,TRBJ2-7,CASSLTGNSYEQYF
TRBV7-6,TRBJ2-5,CASSRQLQETQYF
TRBV28,TRBJ2-1,CASSPSGSSYNEQFF
TRBV27,TRBJ2-3,CASRRGGADTQYF
TRBV11-3,TRBJ2-1,CASSPGTIDEQFF
TRBV2,TRBJ1-2,CASRVYNYGYTF
TRBV7-2,TRBJ2-7,CASSSTSAYEQYF
TRBV30,TRBJ2-3,CAWTGLAGVRTQYF
TRBV7-8,TRBJ2-2,CASSVSVFNSGELFF
TRBV28,.,CAIQMTGGSYEQYF
TRBV7-2,TRBJ1-1,CASSLRESGTEAFF
TRBV6-5,TRBJ1-1,CASSFGHSNTEAFF
TRBV28,TRBJ2-5,CASSTTGGEETQYF
TRBV5-1,TRBJ2-7,CASSLQTGAAYEQYF
TRBV5-1,TRBJ1-1,CASSGRDRVNTEAFF
TRBV7-6,TRBJ2-1,CASSRDRGNNEQFF
TRBV2,TRBJ2-2,CASTTYRLAGVSGELFF
TRBV9,TRBJ1-2,CASSVTVTVYGYTF
TRBV11-1,TRBJ1-2,CASSPDGNYGYTF
TRBV19,TRBJ1-5,CASSTRSLGPQHF
TRBV9,TRBJ1-2,CASSSVRVGYTF
TRBV4-1,TRBJ1-5,CASSQEPGINQPQHF
TRBV7-8,TRBJ1-2,CASSLGTGGGYTF
TRBV29-1,TRBJ2-7,CSVTGHEPYEQYF
TRBV5-1,TRBJ2-7,CASSWDGYEQYF
TRBV13,TRBJ1-1,CASSLRVNTEAFF
TRBV18,TRBJ2-6,CASSPYRDVSGANVLTF
TRBV19,TRBJ1-1,CASSAKDRGRTEAFF
TRBV27,TRBJ1-1,CASSLHDRPNTEAFF
TRBV5-1,TRBJ2-1,CASPPAVGYNEQFF
TRBV27,TRBJ2-2,CASSFGIGYTGELFF
TRBV4-2,TRBJ2-3,CASSQDITGGVYF
TRBV9,TRBJ1-1,CASSVDGETEAFF
TRBV29-1,TRBJ1-4,CSHLGPDGEKLFF
TRBV5-6,TRBJ1-1,CASSLLRMNTEAFF
TRBV11-2,TRBJ2-2,CASSPPASGSGTGELFF
TRBV4-2,TRBJ1-6,CASSQGQGNSPLHF
TRBV27,TRBJ2-7,CASSLDRRFSYEQYF
TRBV7-6,TRBJ1-4,CASSPDRNEKLFF
TRBV11-3,TRBJ2-1,CASSLDQGGSGSYNEQFF
TRBV2,TRBJ1-2,CASSVGGIGGYTF
TRBV30,TRBJ1-1,CAWRAAPGHPGTEAFF
TRBV7-9,TRBJ2-5,CASSFSLAGEKETQYF
TRBV7-9,TRBJ2-1,CASSRGTVDNEQFF
TRBV7-3,TRBJ1-2,CASSLSPQAFYGYTF
TRBV5-1,TRBJ1-2,CASSLEGGRNYGYTF
TRBV11-1,TRBJ1-2,CASSPGTAGGYTF
TRBV7-9,TRBJ2-2,CASSRINVNTGELFF
TRBV7-9,TRBJ2-3,CASSSGDGGTSTDTQYF
TRBV6-5,TRBJ1-2,CASSYSGKKNYGYTF
TRBV18,TRBJ1-1,CASSPGGRNRNTEAFF
TRBV20-1,TRBJ1-2,CSASYYGYTF
TRBV30,TRBJ1-2,CAWSGPGRGMLGYTF
TRBV5-1,TRBJ1-2,CASSLVTRGFGYGYTF
TRBV19,TRBJ1-2,CASRSTGTWYGYTF
TRBV7-9,TRBJ2-1,CASSLTGASGEQFF